One sample yielded the 22 T cell receptor beta chains listed below, sequenced in a study of T-cell reconstitution after alpha-beta-depleted transplantation in children. As it was prepared, the TCRbeta library received unique molecular identifiers. MiXCR was run by TCRdb on the PCR reads, yielding one entry per CDR3 protein. The table shows some 190,000 distinct CDR3 sequences, with around 10% occurring only once. The sample was PBMCs, taken before TCRalphabeta/CD19-depleted stem cell transplant. The receptors originated from a boy between 2 and 10 years old with acute myeloid leukemia, due to receive a stem cell transplant.

There are many counts of this clonotype. The chain joins TRBV20-1 to TRBJ2-3; 9 nucleotides align to TRBD1. Germline V gene data show CDR1 as DFQATT and CDR2 as SNEGSKA (reference sequence). The CDR3 runs 14 residues. Trimming at V came to 2 bases and at J to 2 bases, leaving 2 bases not matched to a gene. CDR3 region: CSARWTGATDTQYF. The CDR3 bases are TGCAGTGCTAGATGGACAGGGGCCACAGATACGCAGTATTTT.

V usage is TRBV6-2 or TRBV6-3 and J usage is TRBJ2-1; 12 positions match TRBD2. V trimming: 7 bases; J trimming: 10 bases; junction bases outside the gene matches: 14. From germline, CDR1 is MNHEY and CDR2 SVGEGT. The CDR3 runs to 16 residues. CDR3 in amino acids: CASTYSPSGRADEQFF. The CDR3, as DNA: TGTGCCAGCACCTATTCCCCTAGCGGGAGGGCGGACGAGCAGTTCTTC.

This clonotype was observed at least ten times. V is TRBV20-1 and J is TRBJ2-7; 7 positions match TRBD2. The CDR3 sequence is 15 residues long. V shed 6 bases and J 7 bases; nucleotides not matched to a gene: 18. The germline V gene has CDR1 DFQATT and CDR2 SNEGSKA (reference sequence). The CDR3 DNA reads as TGCAGTGCCCCCCGGGGGGATAGCGAGTTTTCAGAGCAGTACTTC. As protein: CSAPRGDSEFSEQYF.

The table lists this clonotype with many counts. The CDR3 coding sequence is TGTGCCAGCAGCGTAGTACAGGGGAACACTGAAGCTTTCTTT. It yields the protein CASSVVQGNTEAFF. The chain carries TRBV7-2 and TRBJ1-1; possible D gene TRBD1, 6 bases. V lost 5 bases and J lost 1, with 11 bases in between. This CDR3 is built from 14 residues. Per the germline V gene, CDR1 is SGHTA and CDR2 is FQGNSA.

V usage is TRBV6-2 or TRBV6-3 and J usage is TRBJ1-6, with a tentative D call TRBD1 (5 bases). Per the germline V gene, CDR1 is MNHEY and CDR2 is SVGEGT. This CDR3 comprises 20 residues. The V and J ends lost 2 bases and 6 bases respectively, with 26 bases between them. The CDR3 protein is CASSYDPRRGPLGRNSPLHF. CDR3 bases: TGTGCCAGCAGTTACGATCCGAGACGGGGACCTCTCGGGCGTAATTCACCCCTCCACTTT.

V gene TRBV7-9 combines with J gene TRBJ2-5, with D possibly being TRBD2 (5 bases). The CDR3 is 14 residues long. The ends were cut back, 11 bases at V and 1 base at J, with 17 bases in the middle. Germline assignment: CDR1 SEHNR and CDR2 FQNEAQ (reference sequence). CDR3: CASLRAESQETQYF. As DNA, the CDR3 is TGTGCCTCACTGAGGGCTGAGAGCCAAGAGACCCAGTACTTC.

This clonotype was recorded many times. This chain links TRBV14 with TRBJ2-2; TRBD2 might be the D (5 bases). Looked up from germline, CDR1 is SGHDN and CDR2 is FVKESK. The CDR3 runs 16 residues. The V and J ends lost 3 bases and 2 bases respectively, with 13 bases between them. CDR3 loop: CASSQGDFYNTGELFF. CDR3 coding DNA: TGTGCCAGCAGCCAGGGAGACTTTTATAACACCGGGGAGCTGTTTTTT.

This clonotype was picked up many times. The chain uses TRBV5-1 and TRBJ2-7; 11 nucleotides agree with TRBD2. V lost 0 bases, J lost 4 bases, and 6 bases stayed unmatched. Germline CDR1 SGHRS, CDR2 YFSETQ. This CDR3 has 16 residues. CDR3: CASSLVSGRAEYEQYF. DNA of the CDR3: TGCGCCAGCAGCTTGGTTAGCGGGAGGGCCGAGTACGAGCAGTACTTC.

This clonotype turned up a few times. Its ends do not fully match the called genes, so a read error is possible. The chain employs TRBV20-1 and TRBJ2-1, with 8 nucleotides matching TRBD2. Looked up from germline, CDR1 is DFQATT and CDR2 is SNEGSKA (reference sequence). The CDR3 is made up of 16 amino acids. In DNA, the CDR3 is TGCAGTGCGAGAGAAATGCCGGGACTAGAGTACAATGAGCAGTTCTTC. Its protein is CSAREMPGLEYNEQFF.

This clonotype was detected a few times. A clone one base away is much larger, so this may be a read error. V and J are TRBV4-2 and TRBJ2-3; 10 positions agree with TRBD2. Germline CDR1 is LGHNA and CDR2 is YNFKEQ. The CDR3 is made up of 15 amino acids. V lost 7 bases, J lost 0 bases, and 4 bases stayed unmatched. CDR3 sequence (DNA): TGTGCCAGCAACCAGCGGGGGGGGAGCACAGATACGCAGTATTTT. The encoded protein is CASNQRGGSTDTQYF.

This clonotype was picked up many times. The V and J genes are TRBV5-4 and TRBJ2-7; the D gene is possibly TRBD1 (6 bases). There are 12 residues in the CDR3. CDR1 and CDR2 from the germline V gene are SGHNT and YYREEE (reference sequence). The V gene lost 4 bases and the J gene lost 6 bases, with 11 bases spanning the gap. CDR3 protein: CASSVDRLEQYV. The CDR3 DNA sequence: TGTGCCAGCAGCGTCGACAGGCTCGAGCAGTACGTC.

This clonotype showed up many times. The rearrangement uses TRBV5-4 and TRBJ2-2, with a weak D call TRBD1 (6 bases). CDR1 and CDR2 from the germline V gene are SGHNT and YYREEE (reference sequence). CDR3 length: 15 amino acids. Between the trimmed V and J ends, which lost 5 bases and 5 bases, there was a span of 16 bases. In nucleotides, the CDR3 is TGTGCCAGCAGGATGACAGGCTTTGGGACCGGGGAGCTGTTTTTT. As protein: CASRMTGFGTGELFF.

This clonotype was counted many times. The chain is built from TRBV5-1 and TRBJ2-5; D is unclear. The CDR3 sequence is 13 residues long. Trimming stripped 7 bases from V and 3 bases from J, with 13 bases between. CDR1 and CDR2 (germline): SGHRS, YFSETQ. DNA for the CDR3: TGCGCCAGCCGCCGAGGCAATGAAGAGACCCAGTACTTC. Protein: CASRRGNEETQYF.

This clonotype was detected ten times or more. V is TRBV4-1 and J is TRBJ2-3; TRBD1 might be the D (6 bases). V lost 2 bases and J lost 4, with 13 bases in between. Germline V gene lookup returns CDR1 MGHRA and CDR2 YSYEKL. This CDR3 is built from 15 residues. CDR3 loop: CASSQQGGGADTQYF. CDR3 DNA sequence: TGCGCCAGCAGCCAACAAGGGGGTGGTGCAGATACGCAGTATTTT.

Many counts were recorded for this clonotype. This rearrangement joins TRBV12-3 or TRBV12-4 to TRBJ2-1; TRBD2 matches 15 bases. Trimming at V came to 8 bases and at J to 6 bases, leaving 11 bases not matched to a gene. The CDR3 has 17 amino acids. CDR3 loop: CASRFGLAGGWGNEQFF. The CDR3 DNA is TGTGCCAGCCGCTTCGGACTAGCGGGAGGGTGGGGCAATGAGCAGTTCTTC.

This clonotype showed up many times. The rearrangement links TRBV28 to TRBJ2-5; weak D call: TRBD2 (5 bases). The CDR3 length is 17 residues. Trimming cost V 6 bases and J 3 bases, with 23 bases left between them. Germline V gives CDR1 MDHEN, CDR2 SYDVKM. CDR3 DNA: TGTGCCAGCAGGGAAAGGCGGGCCAGGAGGTGGAAAGAGACCCAGTACTTC. It specifies CASRERRARRWKETQYF.

This clonotype was observed many times. The genes are TRBV3-1 and TRBJ2-5; D unresolved. CDR1 is LGHDT, CDR2 YNNKEL, per germline (reference sequence). The germline V and J ends were trimmed by 2 bases and 5 bases, with 12 bases remaining between them. This CDR3 has 14 amino acids. The CDR3 here is CASSQLPRMETQYF. The CDR3 DNA reads TGTGCCAGCAGCCAACTGCCTCGGATGGAGACCCAGTACTTC.

At least ten counts were recorded for this clonotype. The chain links TRBV20-1 to TRBJ2-1; 8 bases agree with TRBD1. This CDR3 comprises 13 residues. Germline CDR1 DFQATT, CDR2 SNEGSKA (reference sequence). The junction had 5 bases not matched to a gene; V was cut back by 3 bases and J by 7 bases. CDR3 bases: TGCAGTGCTAGCAAGGGGACAGGTAATGAGCAGTTCTTC. Translated, it gives CSASKGTGNEQFF.

This clonotype was recorded many times. The V call is TRBV12-3 or TRBV12-4, the J call TRBJ2-3; 9 nucleotides align to TRBD1. V shed 8 bases and J 2 bases; nucleotides not matched to a gene: 5. The CDR3 has 14 amino acids. The CDR3 DNA is TGTGCCAGCGGGGGGGACAGGGACACAGATACGCAGTATTTT. Translating it yields CASGGDRDTDTQYF.

A few counts support this clonotype. V gene TRBV3-1 combines with J gene TRBJ2-3; D is uncertain. The CDR3 extends over 17 amino acids. CDR1 is LGHDT, CDR2 YNNKEL, per germline (reference sequence). V was pared by 11 bases and J by 1 base, with 25 bases between. CDR3 in DNA: TGTGCCTGCTCCCAAGATCGGAGCTCAAGTGGCACAGATACGCAGTATTTT. Translating it yields CACSQDRSSSGTDTQYF.

There are many counts of this clonotype. The rearrangement joins TRBV6-1 to TRBJ1-1; no clear D. The CDR3 length is 14 residues. V lost 1 base to trimming and J lost 5 bases, with 11 bases between them. In germline, CDR1 is MNHNS, CDR2 SASEGT. CDR3: CASSEVVGMTEAFF. CDR3 coding DNA: TGTGCCAGCAGTGAAGTAGTCGGGATGACTGAAGCTTTCTTT.

This clonotype has a count of ten or more. CDR3 in amino acids: CASSFSGDAYNEQFF. The CDR3 nucleotides are TGTGCCAGCTCATTTAGCGGGGACGCCTACAATGAGCAGTTCTTC. The chain uses TRBV18 and TRBJ2-1; 8 bases fit TRBD2. The CDR3 has 15 residues. The V segment lost 5 bases and the J segment 2 bases; nucleotides outside the gene matches: 5. Looked up from germline, CDR1 is KGHSH and CDR2 is LQKENI.